This TCR beta chain was recovered during a study of T cells in localized non-small cell lung cancer. The repertoire was sequenced with immunoSEQ multiplex PCR; TCRdb's copy has only in-frame clones and lacks some. The sample gives more than 6,000 clones, roughly 53% of which show up once; under 3% is in the top ten. In regard to this clone: What it recognizes is unknown.

Per the germline V gene, CDR1 is MNHGY and CDR2 is SAAAGT. The CDR3 contains 15 residues. V was clipped by 5 bases and J by 6 bases; unmatched bases: 9. Regarding the study as a whole: It was uninvolved adjacent lung that showed the highest T cell clonality, exceeding tumor. Overall survival was longer when the density of T cells in the blood was higher.

This sequence originates from a female donor aged 60 or older with stage I lung adenocarcinoma. This chain uses TRBV6-8 with TRBJ2-1; 8 nucleotides agree with TRBD2. The specimen was lymph node tissue, collected before any cancer treatment. The CDR3 DNA follows: TGTGCCAGCAGTACCAACGGACTAGCTGGCAATGAGCAGTTCTTC. This encodes CASSTNGLAGNEQFF.